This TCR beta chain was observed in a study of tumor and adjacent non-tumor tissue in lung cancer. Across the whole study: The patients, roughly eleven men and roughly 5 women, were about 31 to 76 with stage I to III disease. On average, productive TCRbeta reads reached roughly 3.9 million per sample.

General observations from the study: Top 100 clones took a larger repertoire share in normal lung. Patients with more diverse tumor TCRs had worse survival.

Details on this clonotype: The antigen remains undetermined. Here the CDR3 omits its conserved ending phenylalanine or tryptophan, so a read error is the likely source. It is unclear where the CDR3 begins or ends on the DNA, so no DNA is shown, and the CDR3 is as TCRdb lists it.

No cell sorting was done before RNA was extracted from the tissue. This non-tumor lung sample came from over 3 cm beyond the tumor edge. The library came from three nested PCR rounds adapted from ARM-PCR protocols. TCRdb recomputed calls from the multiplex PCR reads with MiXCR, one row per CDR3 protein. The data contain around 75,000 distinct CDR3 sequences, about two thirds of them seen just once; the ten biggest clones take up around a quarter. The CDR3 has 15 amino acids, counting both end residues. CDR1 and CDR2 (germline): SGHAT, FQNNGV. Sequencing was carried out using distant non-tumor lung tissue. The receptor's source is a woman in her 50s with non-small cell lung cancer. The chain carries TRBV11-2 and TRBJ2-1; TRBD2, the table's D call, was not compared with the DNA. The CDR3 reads CASSPIGHAYNEHFL.